Sequencing of this T cell receptor (beta chain) was carried out in a study of T-cell memory formation after mild COVID-19. Germline V gene data show CDR1 as LNHDA and CDR2 as SQIVND (reference sequence). V gave up 10 bases and J gave up 5 bases, with 17 bases separating them. The CDR3 is 14 amino acids. TCRdb used MiXCR to reprocess the 5' RACE reads, holding one entry per CDR3 protein. The data contain about 400,000 distinct CDR3 sequences, 15% to 20% of them singletons. The source of this sequence is a man younger than 35 who had mild COVID-19 (a few samples of this study predate the infection). Cell type and time point are not known. The rearrangement uses TRBV19 and TRBJ2-2, with D possibly being TRBD1 (6 bases). Sequenced: PBMCs or a T cell subset sorted from them (not recorded which). The CDR3 loop is CAISDTGFTGELFF. Here the CDR3 DNA reads TGTGCCATCTCCGATACAGGGTTTACCGGGGAGCTGTTTTTT.